These T cell receptor beta chains were read from a single sample in a study of cytomegalovirus exposure and HLA in healthy donors. Sequencing used immunoSEQ multiplex PCR; TCRdb keeps in-frame clones, though not all of them. Found here are some 90,000 clones, roughly 70% of them singletons; the top ten hold about 2.5%. Input material: PBMCs. Every receptor here comes from a man aged 45-60 years in good health and CMV-seronegative. CDR3s include the opening cysteine and the closing phenylalanine or tryptophan. Each record gives: V gene, D gene, clone size, J gene, CDR3 DNA, CDR3 protein. The D gene is left open where the match is weak. The size of a clone is reported for some rows only, either as once, few or many, or as a class for expanded clones.

>TRBV7-2|TRBD2|once|TRBJ2-3
TGTGCCAGCAGAGGACGTAGACTAGCGGGAGATACGCAGTATTTT
CASRGRRLAGDTQYF
>TRBV14|.|.|TRBJ1-1
TGTGCCAGCAGCCTCCTGGGGGAGGGAGCTTTCTTT
CASSLLGEGAFF
>TRBV6-1|.|.|TRBJ2-1
TGTGCCAGCCTAGGGGGATCCGGAAACAATGAGCAGTTCTTC
CASLGGSGNNEQFF
>TRBV6-1|.|.|TRBJ1-4
TGTGCCAGCTACCCCGGGGGTTTAGGGGAAAAACTGTTTTTC
CASYPGGLGEKLFF
>TRBV10-3|TRBD2|.|TRBJ2-2
TGTGCCATCAAGGCCGAGCGGGGGTTCCACACCGGGGAGCTGTTTTTT
CAIKAERGFHTGELFF
>TRBV27|TRBD2|.|TRBJ2-1
TGCATATCGTGGGGACTAGCGGGACTTAATGAGCAGTTCTTC
CISWGLAGLNEQFF
>TRBV27|.|.|TRBJ1-2
TGTGCCAGCAGTTTATTCCAGGGCCTTAACTATGGCTACACCTTC
CASSLFQGLNYGYTF
>TRBV28|TRBD1|.|TRBJ2-7
TGTGCCAGCAGGAGTGCCGGGACAGGGTACGAGCAGTACTTC
CASRSAGTGYEQYF
>TRBV14|TRBD1|.|TRBJ1-2
TGTGCCAGCAGCCTAACGGGACAGGCGTCTTATGGCTACACCTTC
CASSLTGQASYGYTF
>TRBV29-1|TRBD2|.|TRBJ2-3
TGCAGCGCCCAGACTAGCGGTCCAGATACGCAGTATTTT
CSAQTSGPDTQYF
>TRBV11-2|TRBD1|.|TRBJ1-2
TGTGCCAGCAGCTCGGGGACAGGAAACTATGGCTACACCTTC
CASSSGTGNYGYTF
>TRBV2|.|.|TRBJ1-1
TGTGCCAGCGGGGGCCGGCCGAACACTGAAGCTTTCTTT
CASGGRPNTEAFF
>TRBV28|TRBD1|.|TRBJ1-4
TGTGCCAGCAGCCGTGACAGGGATGTGGAAAAACTGTTTTTT
CASSRDRDVEKLFF
>TRBV27|.|.|TRBJ2-7
TGTGCCAGCTTAGGGAGGCCGACCTACGAGCAGTACTTC
CASLGRPTYEQYF
>TRBV27|.|.|TRBJ1-2
TGTGCCAGCAGTTTATCGGGGAGGGATGGCTACACCTTC
CASSLSGRDGYTF
>TRBV5-4|TRBD1|few|TRBJ1-1
TGTGCCAGCAGCCGGACAGGGAGAAACACTGAAGCTTTCTTT
CASSRTGRNTEAFF
>TRBV19|TRBD1|.|TRBJ1-4
TGTGCCAGTACCCCCGGGACAGGAGGGGAAAAACTGTTTTTT
CASTPGTGGEKLFF
>TRBV7-8|.|.|TRBJ2-1
TGTGCCAGCAGCGCGTTCCAGGGATCCTACAATGAGCAGTTCTTC
CASSAFQGSYNEQFF
>TRBV27|TRBD2|once|TRBJ2-3
TGTGCCAGCAGTATAGCGGGAGGCTATACGCAGTATTTT
CASSIAGGYTQYF
>TRBV28|TRBD1|.|TRBJ2-2
TGTGCCAGCAGTACACATTGGGCAGGGGGCTCCGGGGAGCTGTTTTTT
CASSTHWAGGSGELFF
>TRBV6-1|.|few|TRBJ1-4
TGTGCCAGCAGGGAAGGCCAGGAAGGTGAAAAACTGTTTTTT
CASREGQEGEKLFF
>TRBV4-1|.|.|TRBJ2-1
TGCGCCAGCAGCCCCAAGGGGGCGGGGAACTCCTACAATGAGCAGTTCTTC
CASSPKGAGNSYNEQFF
>TRBV6-5|.|few|TRBJ2-7
TGTGCCAGCAGTTATTTGCGAGGCTACGAGCAGTACTTC
CASSYLRGYEQYF
>TRBV27|TRBD1|.|TRBJ2-7
TGTGCCAGCAGTCACACGTCCGGGACAGGGAGTGACGAGCAGTACTTC
CASSHTSGTGSDEQYF
>TRBV11-1|TRBD2|.|TRBJ2-1
TGTGCCAGCAGCTTATCTCAAGCTAGCGGGAGGGAGCAGTTCTTC
CASSLSQASGREQFF
>TRBV19|TRBD1|.|TRBJ2-7
TGTGCCAGTAGTCCCGGGACAGACTCCTACGAGCAGTACTTC
CASSPGTDSYEQYF
>TRBV19|.|.|TRBJ2-2
TGTGCCAGTACGCCCAGGAACACCGGGGAGCTGTTTTTT
CASTPRNTGELFF
>TRBV6-4|TRBD1|few|TRBJ1-2
TGTGCCAGCAGTGACTCCGTGGGACAGGGGGTATTATATGGCTACACCTTC
CASSDSVGQGVLYGYTF
>TRBV5-1|.|.|TRBJ2-7
TGCGCCAGCAGTCTAGGGGACTACGAGCAGTACTTC
CASSLGDYEQYF
>TRBV10-1|.|.|TRBJ1-5
TGCGCCACGAACCGGACAGAACTATATAGCAATCAGCCCCAGCATTTT
CATNRTELYSNQPQHF
>TRBV6-5|.|few|TRBJ2-5
TGTGCCAGCACCCTCGGGGAGACCCAGTACTTC
CASTLGETQYF
>TRBV28|.|.|TRBJ2-3
TGTGCCAGCAGTCCCTACGTCCACCTACGGACGGGAACTAGCACAGATACGCAGTATTTT
CASSPYVHLRTGTSTDTQYF
>TRBV14|TRBD2|few|TRBJ2-2
TGTGCCAGCAGCCTGAGCGGCGGGAGGGCGTCCACCGGGGAGCTGTTTTTT
CASSLSGGRASTGELFF
>TRBV4-1|TRBD1|.|TRBJ1-5
TGCGCCAGCAGCCAGGACTGGGACAGGTACAATCAGCCCCAGCATTTT
CASSQDWDRYNQPQHF
>TRBV5-1|.|.|TRBJ2-7
TGCGCCAGCAGCGAGACAGGCTACGAGCAGTACTTC
CASSETGYEQYF
>TRBV7-9|TRBD1|few|TRBJ1-1
TGTGCCAGCAGCCTCGAGAGGGGGCGAAAGGCGCTGGGGCCTGAAGCTTTCTTT
CASSLERGRKALGPEAFF
>TRBV7-9|TRBD1|.|TRBJ1-3
TGTGCCAGCAGCTCGACAGGGTCTGACATATATTTT
CASSSTGSDIYF
>TRBV19|TRBD2|.|TRBJ2-4
TGTGCCAGTAGTATAGGATCGGGGCGGGAGGGCCACAGAAACATTCAGTACTTC
CASSIGSGREGHRNIQYF
>TRBV6-1|.|.|TRBJ1-2
TGTGCCAGCAGTTTACAGGGCAACTATGGCTACACCTTC
CASSLQGNYGYTF
>TRBV7-9|.|.|TRBJ1-1
TGTGCCAGCGGACCCGGACAGAGCAGCCCGATGAACACTGAAGCTTTCTTT
CASGPGQSSPMNTEAFF
>TRBV6-5|TRBD1|.|TRBJ2-7
TGTGCCAGCAGTTTCCGACAGGGGGGGTCCTACGAGCAGTACTTC
CASSFRQGGSYEQYF
>TRBV5-6|.|few|TRBJ1-2
TGTGCCAGCAGCTTGGCCGGGGGGATAGGCTCGAACTATGGCTACACCTTC
CASSLAGGIGSNYGYTF
>TRBV11-2|.|few|TRBJ2-3
TGTGCCAGCAGCTTAGGTCTAACTAGGAGCACAGATACGCAGTATTTT
CASSLGLTRSTDTQYF
>TRBV6-6|.|.|TRBJ1-4
TGTGCCAGCAGCCCGCCCCAGGGGCCTAATGAAAAACTGTTTTTT
CASSPPQGPNEKLFF
>TRBV28|.|few|TRBJ2-6
TGTGCCAGCAGTTCCAGTCCCGGGGCCAACGTCCTGACTTTC
CASSSSPGANVLTF
>TRBV4-2|.|.|TRBJ2-2
TGTGCCAGCAGCCCACTGAACACCGGGGAGCTGTTTTTT
CASSPLNTGELFF
>TRBV7-2|.|.|TRBJ2-7
TGTGCCAGCAGCTTGGACAGTTCCTCCTACGAGCAGTACTTC
CASSLDSSSYEQYF
>TRBV27|.|few|TRBJ1-1
TGTGCCAGCAGTTTATCGATGCAGGGCGGGGTGGAAGCTTTCTTT
CASSLSMQGGVEAFF
>TRBV18|.|.|TRBJ2-2
TGTGCCAGCTCTCCCGGGACATTCATCACCGGGGAGCTGTTTTTT
CASSPGTFITGELFF
>TRBV9|TRBD1|.|TRBJ2-1
TGTGCCAGCAGCGCCCCGACAGGGGACGATGAGCAGTTCTTC
CASSAPTGDDEQFF
>TRBV10-1|.|few|TRBJ2-3
TGCGCCAGCAGCGATGGACAGTTGGATACGCAGTATTTT
CASSDGQLDTQYF
>TRBV7-9|.|.|TRBJ1-1
TGTGCCAGCAGCTTAGAAGGGGGCACTGAAGCTTTCTTT
CASSLEGGTEAFF
>TRBV27|TRBD1|.|TRBJ2-1
TGTGCCAGCAGTTTACAGGGGGCTAGCTCCTACAATGAGCAGTTCTTC
CASSLQGASSYNEQFF
>TRBV4-1|TRBD2|.|TRBJ2-2
TGCGCCAGCAGCCAACTGACTAGCGGGAGCGGGACCGGGGAGCTGTTTTTT
CASSQLTSGSGTGELFF
>TRBV15|.|.|TRBJ1-3
TGTGCCACCAGCAGATCTCGGGGAGGAAACACCATATATTTT
CATSRSRGGNTIYF
>TRBV28|TRBD1|.|TRBJ1-5
TGTGCCAGCAGTTCAGACAGGGGTGTTTGGCAGCCCCAGCATTTT
CASSSDRGVWQPQHF
>TRBV10-2|.|.|TRBJ2-2
TGCGCCAGTTCAGACACCGGGGAGCTGTTTTTT
CASSDTGELFF